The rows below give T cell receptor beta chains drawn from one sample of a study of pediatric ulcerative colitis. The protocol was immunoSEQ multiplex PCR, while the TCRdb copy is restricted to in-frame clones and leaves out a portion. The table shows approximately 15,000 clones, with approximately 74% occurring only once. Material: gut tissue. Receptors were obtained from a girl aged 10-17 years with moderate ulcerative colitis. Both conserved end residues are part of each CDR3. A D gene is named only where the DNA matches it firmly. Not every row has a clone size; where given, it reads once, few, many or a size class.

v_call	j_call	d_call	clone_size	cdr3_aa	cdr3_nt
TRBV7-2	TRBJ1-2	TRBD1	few	CASSYPGQGAGTGYTF	TGTGCCAGCAGCTACCCGGGACAGGGGGCCGGGACCGGCTACACCTTC
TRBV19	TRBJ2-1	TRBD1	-	CASSWDSRYNEQFF	TGTGCCAGTAGTTGGGACAGTCGGTACAATGAGCAGTTCTTC
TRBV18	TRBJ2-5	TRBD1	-	CASSSDRQETQYF	TGTGCCAGCTCATCGGACAGGCAAGAGACCCAGTACTTC
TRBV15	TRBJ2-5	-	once	CATSRDGETQYF	TGTGCCACCAGCAGAGATGGAGAGACCCAGTACTTC
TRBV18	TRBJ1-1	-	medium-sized	CASSPSDTREAFF	TGTGCCAGCTCACCATCGGACACTCGTGAAGCTTTCTTT
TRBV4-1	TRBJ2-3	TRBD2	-	CASSQTTSGVADTQYF	TGCGCCAGCAGCCAAACAACTAGCGGGGTAGCAGATACGCAGTATTTT
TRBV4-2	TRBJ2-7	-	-	CASSQAALHEQYF	TGTGCCAGCAGCCAAGCTGCTCTTCACGAGCAGTACTTC
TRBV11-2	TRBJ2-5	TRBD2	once	CASSLGSSSGEETQYF	TGTGCCAGCAGCTTAGGTAGCTCTAGCGGGGAAGAGACCCAGTACTTC
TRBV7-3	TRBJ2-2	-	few	CASSFDTGELFF	TGTGCCAGCAGCTTCGATACCGGGGAGCTGTTTTTT
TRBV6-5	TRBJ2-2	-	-	CASSFHPGTNTGELFF	TGTGCCAGCAGTTTTCACCCAGGGACGAACACCGGGGAGCTGTTTTTT
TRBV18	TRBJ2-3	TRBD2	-	CASSREPGLATSTDTQYF	TGTGCCAGCTCCCGCGAACCGGGACTAGCCACTAGCACAGATACGCAGTATTTT
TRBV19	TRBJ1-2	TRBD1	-	CASSRWDRGSFGYGYTF	TGTGCCAGTAGTCGGTGGGACAGGGGATCTTTTGGCTATGGCTACACCTTC
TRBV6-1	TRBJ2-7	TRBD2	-	CASSELKRGGSYEQYF	TGTGCCAGCAGTGAACTAAAGCGGGGGGGCTCCTACGAGCAGTACTTC
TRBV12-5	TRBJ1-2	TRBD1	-	CASGLGQGAGYTF	TGTGCTAGTGGATTGGGACAGGGGGCTGGCTACACCTTC
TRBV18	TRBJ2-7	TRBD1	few	CASSTGTGGDEQYF	TGTGCCAGCTCAACCGGGACAGGGGGCGACGAGCAGTACTTC
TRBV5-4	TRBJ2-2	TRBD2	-	CASSFSLLAGDAATGELFF	TGTGCCAGCAGCTTTAGTTTGCTAGCGGGAGATGCCGCCACCGGGGAGCTGTTTTTT
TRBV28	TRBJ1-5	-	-	CASRVGGANQPQHF	TGTGCCAGCAGGGTAGGAGGGGCCAATCAGCCCCAGCATTTT
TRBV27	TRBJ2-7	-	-	CASSPGPPYEQYF	TGTGCCAGCAGTCCTGGGCCTCCCTACGAGCAGTACTTC
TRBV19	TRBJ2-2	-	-	CASTSRAGVGTGELFF	TGTGCCAGTACCTCTCGTGCAGGGGTAGGCACCGGGGAGCTGTTTTTT
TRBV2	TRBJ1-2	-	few	CASSVEGYGYTF	TGTGCCAGCAGTGTGGAGGGATATGGCTACACCTTC
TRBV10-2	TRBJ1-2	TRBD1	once	CASRGDRGSWGYTF	TGCGCCAGCAGGGGGGACAGGGGGTCATGGGGCTACACCTTC
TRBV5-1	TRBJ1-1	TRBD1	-	CASSSGTGLTEAFF	TGCGCCAGCAGCTCGGGGACAGGGCTTACTGAAGCTTTCTTT
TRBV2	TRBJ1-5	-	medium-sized	CASRGGGSNQPQHF	TGTGCCAGCAGGGGAGGTGGAAGCAATCAGCCCCAGCATTTT
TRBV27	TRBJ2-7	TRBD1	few	CASSLLGQGSEQYF	TGTGCCAGCAGTTTGTTAGGACAGGGCTCCGAGCAGTACTTC
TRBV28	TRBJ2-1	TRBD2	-	CASLGLAGDNEQFF	TGTGCCAGTCTAGGACTAGCGGGAGACAATGAGCAGTTCTTC
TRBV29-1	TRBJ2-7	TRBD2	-	CSVEDGGLAGGEQYF	TGCAGCGTTGAAGACGGTGGACTAGCGGGAGGCGAGCAGTACTTC
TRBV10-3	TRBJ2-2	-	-	CAISESHAPGELFF	TGTGCCATCAGTGAGTCGCACGCCCCCGGGGAGCTGTTTTTT
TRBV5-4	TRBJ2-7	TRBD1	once	CASSQEGTGTYEQYF	TGTGCCAGCAGCCAAGAAGGGACAGGCACCTACGAGCAGTACTTC
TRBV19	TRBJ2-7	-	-	CASSPGLSYEQYF	TGTGCCAGTAGTCCCGGTTTGTCCTACGAGCAGTACTTC
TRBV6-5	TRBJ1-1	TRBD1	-	CASSPRQGMNTEAFF	TGTGCCAGCAGCCCCAGACAGGGAATGAACACTGAAGCTTTCTTT
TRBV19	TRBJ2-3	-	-	CASSIDGGRGPDTQYF	TGTGCCAGTAGTATAGACGGCGGTCGGGGTCCAGATACGCAGTATTTT
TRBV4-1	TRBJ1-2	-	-	CASSRQTGLYGYTF	TGCGCCAGCAGCCGCCAAACAGGTCTCTATGGCTACACCTTC